The 24 T cell receptor beta chains in this list originate from one sample, sequenced in a study of CD8 T cells in ankylosing spondylitis. TCRdb fed the 5' RACE reads into MiXCR, producing one record per CDR3 protein. The top ten clones hold 20% of a sample with some 39,000 distinct CDR3 sequences, about 11% of them seen once. Specimen: synovial fluid, either unsorted or a sorted T cell fraction (not recorded which). These receptors were collected from a male donor with ankylosing spondylitis.

This chain uses TRBV29-1 with TRBJ2-1; possibly TRBD2 for D (6 bases). This CDR3 region has 12 residues. CDR1 and CDR2 from the germline V gene are SQVTM and ANQGSEA. With 3 bases removed from V and 8 bases from J, the gap between germline ends came to 11 bases. CDR3 DNA sequence: TGCAGCGTTGACCCGGGGGTCCATGAGCAGTTCTTC. Protein: CSVDPGVHEQFF.

This sequence joins TRBV6-1 and TRBJ1-1, with TRBD1 matching 11 bases. The CDR3 consists of 16 residues. V dropped 4 bases and J dropped 4; count of bases not matched to a gene: 8. Looked up from germline, CDR1 is MNHNS and CDR2 is SASEGT. The CDR3 DNA sequence: TGTGCCAGCAGTGCTAGGACAGGGGGCTTGATCACTGAAGCTTTCTTT. As protein: CASSARTGGLITEAFF.

The V gene is TRBV7-3, the J gene TRBJ2-3; 11 bases are shared with TRBD1. The germline V gene encodes CDR1 SGHTA and CDR2 FQGTGA. Germline trimming cut 5 bases from V and 5 bases from J; bases unmatched to any gene: 6. CDR3 length: 15 amino acids. The CDR3 nucleotides read TGTGCCAGCAGCCACACCGGGACAGGGGGAGATACGCAGTATTTT. Protein product: CASSHTGTGGDTQYF.

The chain carries TRBV10-3 and TRBJ1-1; D is possibly TRBD1 (6 bases). With 8 bases removed from V and 3 bases from J, the gap between germline ends came to 16 bases. The CDR3 contains 14 residues. CDR1 is ENHRY, CDR2 SYGVKD, per germline. In nucleotides, the CDR3 is TGTGCCATCGGGGTCCAACAGGGCGACACTGAAGCTTTCTTT. Translated, it gives CAIGVQQGDTEAFF.

Many counts were recorded for this clonotype. The genes are TRBV19 and TRBJ2-7; D is possibly TRBD2 (5 bases). CDR3 length: 13 residues. V lost 6 bases and J lost 3, with 12 bases in between. CDR1 and CDR2 (germline): LNHDA, SQIVND (reference sequence). The CDR3 DNA is TGTGCCAGTAGGGCGGGCAGCGTCTACGAGCAGTACTTC. Translating it yields CASRAGSVYEQYF. The whole variable domain, filled in from reference TRBV19 and TRBJ2-7, reads DGGITQSPKYLFRKEGQNVTLSCEQNLNHDAMYWYRQDPGQGLRLIYYSQIVNDFQKGDIAEGYSVSREKKESFPLTVTSAQKNPTAFYLCASRAGSVYEQYFGPGTRLTVT.

This clonotype was recorded at least ten times. The chain links TRBV4-3 to TRBJ2-7; possibly TRBD2 for D (6 bases). CDR1 is LGHNA, CDR2 YSLEER, per germline. The V gene lost 0 bases and the J gene lost 3 bases, with 21 bases spanning the gap. This CDR3 is 18 amino acids long. CDR3 protein: CASSQDAGGASINYEQYF. CDR3 DNA sequence: TGCGCCAGCAGCCAAGATGCCGGAGGGGCCTCCATAAACTACGAGCAGTACTTC.

This chain links TRBV10-3 with TRBJ1-1; 10 bases agree with TRBD1. Per the germline V gene, CDR1 is ENHRY and CDR2 is SYGVKD. J gave up 4 bases and V 2 bases, and 1 base lay outside the gene matches. CDR3 length equals 14 residues. The CDR3 DNA sequence: TGTGCCATCAGTGAGGACAGGGGGCCCACTGAAGCTTTCTTT. Translated, it gives CAISEDRGPTEAFF.

The chain uses TRBV20-1 and TRBJ1-2; possibly TRBD1 for D (6 bases). Germline values: CDR1 DFQATT, CDR2 SNEGSKA (reference sequence). V lost 4 bases, J lost 4 bases, and 16 bases lay in between. This CDR3 comprises 14 residues. This CDR3 is CSATRAGASYGYTF. The CDR3, as DNA: TGCAGTGCTACCCGGGCAGGGGCGTCCTATGGCTACACCTTC.

V usage is TRBV9 and J usage is TRBJ1-2, with 8 bases matching TRBD1. Germline trimming cut 4 bases from V and 4 bases from J; bases unmatched to any gene: 15. This CDR3 has 17 residues. Germline-derived CDR1 and CDR2 are SGDLS and YYNGEE. CDR3 in DNA: TGTGCCAGCAGCCCAGAGGACAGGGAGGGTGGCTTCTATGGCTACACCTTC. It specifies CASSPEDREGGFYGYTF. Full variable domain (missing parts from reference TRBV9 and TRBJ1-2): DSGVTQTPKHLITATGQRVTLRCSPRSGDLSVYWYQQSLDQGLQFLIQYYNGEERAKGNILERFSAQQFPDLHSELNLSSLELGDSALYFCASSPEDREGGFYGYTFGSGTRLTVV.

This clonotype has just a few counts. The V gene is TRBV2, the J gene TRBJ2-7; 10 bases line up with TRBD1. The CDR3 extends over 15 amino acids. CDR1 and CDR2 (germline): SNHLY, FYNNEI. J lost 4 bases, V lost 6 bases, and 9 bases had no gene match. This CDR3 is CASRDPGQGIYEQYF. CDR3 bases: TGTGCCAGCAGGGATCCGGGACAGGGGATATACGAGCAGTACTTC.

This clonotype is classed as medium-sized. The genes are TRBV15 and TRBJ2-1, with D tentatively TRBD1 (6 bases). Deletions cut 7 bases from V and 1 base from J, with 11 bases between. The CDR3 extends over 14 amino acids. Germline CDR1 reads LNHNV; CDR2 reads YYDKDF (reference sequence). CDR3 residues: CATMARGSYNEQFF. Here the CDR3 DNA reads TGTGCCACCATGGCCAGGGGATCCTACAATGAGCAGTTCTTC.

In its sample, this clonotype was seen many times. The rearrangement joins TRBV13 to TRBJ1-1; maybe TRBD1 (6 bases). V lost 5 bases and J lost 7, with 14 bases in between. The CDR3 extends over 13 amino acids. Germline V gives CDR1 PRHDT, CDR2 FYEKMQ (reference sequence). The CDR3 DNA sequence: TGTGCCAGCAGCGTCTCCAGGGGCGGTGAAGCTTTCTTT. Translated, it gives CASSVSRGGEAFF. Variable domain in full (rest from reference TRBV13 and TRBJ1-1): AAGVIQSPRHLIKEKRETATLKCYPIPRHDTVYWYQQGPGQDPQFLISFYEKMQSDKGSIPDRFSAQQFSDYHSELNMSSLELGDSALYFCASSVSRGGEAFFGQGTRLTVV.

On this clonotype itself: This may be a read error: a much more frequent sequence differs by one nucleotide. No conserved phenylalanine or tryptophan ends this CDR3, so it is likely a read error. The J gene is TRBJ1-5, the V gene TRBV9, with a possible D match to TRBD1 (5 bases). This CDR3 region has 15 residues. The V gene lost 4 bases and the J gene lost 0 bases, with 11 bases spanning the gap. Germline V gene sequence: CDR1 SGDLS, CDR2 YYNGEE. The CDR3 DNA sequence: TGTGCCAGCAGCCCATGGGACGATAGCAATCAGCCCCAGCATCTT. Its translation is CASSPWDDSNQPQHL.

The rearrangement uses TRBV29-1 and TRBJ1-4, with D unclear. The CDR3 is 14 residues long. V was cut by 5 bases and J by 5 bases, with 15 bases left in between. Germline assignment: CDR1 SQVTM and CDR2 ANQGSEA. CDR3: CSVIEGRENEKLFF. Here the CDR3 DNA reads TGCAGCGTTATTGAAGGAAGGGAAAATGAAAAACTGTTTTTT.

There are many counts of this clonotype. V usage is TRBV5-1 and J usage is TRBJ1-1; weak D call: TRBD1 (5 bases). The CDR3 spans 14 residues. Trimming removed 4 bases from V and 3 bases from J, with 13 bases in between. Looked up from germline, CDR1 is SGHRS and CDR2 is YFSETQ. The CDR3 nucleotides are TGCGCCAGCAGCGCCAGGGAGTCGGACACTGAAGCTTTCTTT. The encoded protein is CASSARESDTEAFF. Complete variable domain (other parts from reference TRBV5-1 and TRBJ1-1): KAGVTQTPRYLIKTRGQQVTLSCSPISGHRSVSWYQQTPGQGLQFLFEYFSETQRNKGNFPGRFSGRQFSNSRSEMNVSTLELGDSALYLCASSARESDTEAFFGQGTRLTVV.

The gene calls are TRBV29-1 and TRBJ1-1; D is unresolved. Per germline, CDR1 SQVTM and CDR2 ANQGSEA. V dropped 3 bases and J dropped 3 bases, with 5 bases sitting between them. This CDR3 region has 11 residues. The CDR3 is CSVDDHTEAFF. The CDR3 DNA reads TGCAGCGTTGATGATCACACTGAAGCTTTCTTT. The full variable domain, completed using reference TRBV29-1 and TRBJ1-1, is SAVISQKPSRDICQRGTSLTIQCQVDSQVTMMFWYRQQPGQSLTLIATANQGSEATYESGFVIDKFPISRPNLTFSTLTVSNMSPEDSSIYLCSVDDHTEAFFGQGTRLTVV.

This clonotype was detected ten times or more. The V and J genes are TRBV29-1 and TRBJ2-6; D remains unclear. CDR1 and CDR2 from the germline V gene are SQVTM and ANQGSEA. There are 13 residues in the CDR3. V lost 7 bases and J 4 bases, leaving 11 bases between the germline ends. CDR3 nucleotides: TGCAGCGGCAATTTCGGGGGGGCCAACGTCCTGACTTTC. Translating gives CSGNFGGANVLTF.

This clonotype was picked up a small number of times. For the CDR3, the DNA is TGTGCCAGCAGCCTACTGGGGGGTAGCGGGGCGTTCTCCGGGGAGCTGTTTTTT. This encodes CASSLLGGSGAFSGELFF. The chain joins TRBV9 to TRBJ2-2; 8 bases are a match to TRBD2. This CDR3 comprises 18 residues. CDR1 is SGDLS and CDR2 is YYNGEE in the germline V gene. V trimming: 4 bases; J trimming: 6 bases; junction bases outside the gene matches: 17.

This clonotype has ten or more counts. J is TRBJ1-1 and V is TRBV7-2; perhaps TRBD1 as D (5 bases). V gave up 6 bases and J gave up 5 bases, with 10 bases separating them. Germline CDR1 is SGHTA and CDR2 is FQGNSA. The CDR3 is 12 amino acids. CDR3 DNA: TGTGCCAGCAGGCCCCAGGGAACTGAAGCTTTCTTT. It specifies CASRPQGTEAFF.

This clonotype occurred many times. The chain uses TRBV7-6 and TRBJ2-5; D call uncertain. The CDR3 totals 15 residues. With 1 base removed from V and 3 bases from J, the gap between germline ends came to 12 bases. Germline V gene data show CDR1 as SGHVS and CDR2 as FNYEAQ. Here the CDR3 DNA reads TGTGCCAGCAGCTTAGTGCGAAGACGAAAAGAGACCCAGTACTTC. Protein: CASSLVRRRKETQYF. The whole variable domain, filled in from reference TRBV7-6 and TRBJ2-5, reads GAGVSQSPRYKVTKRGQDVALRCDPISGHVSLYWYRQALGQGPEFLTYFNYEAQQDKSGLPNDRFSAERPEGSISTLTIQRTEQRDSAMYRCASSLVRRRKETQYFGPGTRLLVL.

This clonotype came up many times. The rearrangement links TRBV5-5 to TRBJ2-3; no clear D. This CDR3 is built from 14 residues. CDR1 SGHKS and CDR2 YYEKEE come from the germline V gene (reference sequence). V was shortened by 0 bases and J by 2 bases, with 7 bases between the two germline ends. The CDR3 protein is CASSLETNTDTQYF. The CDR3 coding sequence is TGTGCCAGCAGCTTGGAAACTAACACAGATACGCAGTATTTT.

This clonotype came up a few times. V is TRBV7-3 and J is TRBJ2-1, with 8 bases matching TRBD2. CDR3 size: 14 residues. The germline CDR1 and CDR2 sequences are SGHTA and FQGTGA. The junction had 8 bases not matched to a gene; V was cut back by 5 bases and J by 8 bases. The CDR3 region has the DNA TGTGCCAGCAGCGCGACCGGGACTAGTTATGAGCAGTTCTTC. Residues: CASSATGTSYEQFF.

In this sample, this clonotype turned up many times. V gene TRBV6-1 combines with J gene TRBJ2-2; 7 bases are shared with TRBD2. This CDR3 comprises 15 residues. J was trimmed by 5 bases and V by 6 bases; bases with no gene match: 9. Germline CDR1 and CDR2: MNHNS and SASEGT. The DNA of the CDR3 is TGTGCCAGCAGAGGCGGGAGTGGAGTTACCGGGGAGCTGTTTTTT. Its translation: CASRGGSGVTGELFF.

The J gene is TRBJ2-1, the V gene TRBV30, with TRBD2 matching 13 bases. From germline, CDR1 is GTSNPN and CDR2 SVGIG (reference sequence). V shed 8 bases, J shed 8 bases, and the junction held 6 bases outside the gene matches. The CDR3 extends over 13 amino acids. In DNA, the CDR3 is TGTGCCGGATGGACTAGCGGGAGTTATGAGCAGTTCTTC. It specifies CAGWTSGSYEQFF.